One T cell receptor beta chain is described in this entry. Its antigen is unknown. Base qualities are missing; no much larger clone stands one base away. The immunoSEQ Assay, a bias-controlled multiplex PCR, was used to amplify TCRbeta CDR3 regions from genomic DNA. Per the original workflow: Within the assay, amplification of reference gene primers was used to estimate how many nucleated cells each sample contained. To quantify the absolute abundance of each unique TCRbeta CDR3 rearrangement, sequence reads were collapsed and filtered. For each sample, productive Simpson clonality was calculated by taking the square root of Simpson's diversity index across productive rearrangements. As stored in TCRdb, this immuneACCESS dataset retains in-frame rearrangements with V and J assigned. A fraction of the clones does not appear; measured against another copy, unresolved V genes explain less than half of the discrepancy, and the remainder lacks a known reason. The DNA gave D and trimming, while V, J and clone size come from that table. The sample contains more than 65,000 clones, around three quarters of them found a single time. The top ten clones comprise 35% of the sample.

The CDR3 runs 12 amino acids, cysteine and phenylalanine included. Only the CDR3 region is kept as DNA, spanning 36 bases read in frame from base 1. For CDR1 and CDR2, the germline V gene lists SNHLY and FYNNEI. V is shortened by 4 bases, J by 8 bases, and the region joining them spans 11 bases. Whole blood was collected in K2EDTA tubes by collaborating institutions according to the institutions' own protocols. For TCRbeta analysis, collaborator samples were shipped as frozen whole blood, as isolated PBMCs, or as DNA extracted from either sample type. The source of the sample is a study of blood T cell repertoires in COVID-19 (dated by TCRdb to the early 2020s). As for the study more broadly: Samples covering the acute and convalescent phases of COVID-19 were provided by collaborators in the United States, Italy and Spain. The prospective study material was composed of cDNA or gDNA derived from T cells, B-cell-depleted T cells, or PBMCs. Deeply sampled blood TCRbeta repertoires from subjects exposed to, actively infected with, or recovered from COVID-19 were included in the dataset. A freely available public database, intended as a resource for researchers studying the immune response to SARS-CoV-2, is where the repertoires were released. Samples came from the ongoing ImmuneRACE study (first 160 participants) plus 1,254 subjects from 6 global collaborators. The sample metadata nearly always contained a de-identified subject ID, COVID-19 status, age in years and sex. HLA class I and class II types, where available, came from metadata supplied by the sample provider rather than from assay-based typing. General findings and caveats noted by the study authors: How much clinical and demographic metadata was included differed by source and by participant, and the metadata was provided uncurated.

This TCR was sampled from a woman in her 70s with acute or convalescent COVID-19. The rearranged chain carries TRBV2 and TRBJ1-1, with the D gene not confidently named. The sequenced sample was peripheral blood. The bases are TGTGCCAGCAGTGCCCAAGAGGAGGAAGCTTTCTTT. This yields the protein CASSAQEEEAFF. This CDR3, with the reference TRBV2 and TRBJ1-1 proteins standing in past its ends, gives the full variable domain EPEVTQTPSHQVTQMGQEVILRCVPISNHLYFYWYRQILGQKVEFLVSFYNNEISEKSEIFDDQFSVERPDGSNFTLKIRSTKLEDSAMYFCASSAQEEEAFFGQGTRLTVV.